The rows below give T cell receptor beta chains drawn from one sample of a study of patients and donors after allogeneic stem cell transplantation. TCRdb passed the RT-PCR reads through MiXCR, listing each CDR3 protein once. The sample shows some 880,000 distinct CDR3 sequences, approximately 19% of them seen only once. The specimen sequenced was blood, either unsorted or a sorted T cell fraction (not recorded which). These TCRs come from a human donor who was either an allogeneic HSCT recipient or a stem cell or donor lymphocyte infusion donor (not recorded which). It is not recorded whose cells these are; they may come from a transplant donor. The CDR3 runs from the conserved cysteine through the conserved F or W. Each record gives: D gene, V gene, clone size, J gene, CDR3 DNA, CDR3 protein. A D gene is named only where the DNA matches it firmly. Only part of the rows carry a size: once, few, many, or a class if the clone is expanded.

>.|TRBV4-1|.|TRBJ1-5
TGCGCCAGCAGCCAAAGAGAAGGCAATCAGCCCCAGCATTTT
CASSQREGNQPQHF
>.|TRBV20-1|few|TRBJ2-6
TGCAGTGCTAGAAGGAGGCCGGGGGCCAACGTCCTGACTTTC
CSARRRPGANVLTF
>.|TRBV7-9|few|TRBJ1-3
TGTGCCAGCAGCCATGCATCCAGGCTCTCTGGAAACACCATATATTTT
CASSHASRLSGNTIYF
>.|TRBV6-5|.|TRBJ2-7
TGTGCCAGCAGTTACATTGCGACGGGGGCTCAGGAGCAGTACTTC
CASSYIATGAQEQYF
>.|TRBV7-8|.|TRBJ2-1
TGTGCCAGCAGCCTAACAGGGACTCTAGACAATGAGCAGTTCTTC
CASSLTGTLDNEQFF
>.|TRBV19|.|TRBJ1-6
TGTGCCAGTAGCTTGAACCTCAGGGATTCACCCCTCCACTTT
CASSLNLRDSPLHF
>.|TRBV20-1|many|TRBJ1-3
TGCAGTGCTAGCGCTGTTTGGAAAAACACCATATATTTT
CSASAVWKNTIYF
>.|TRBV2|few|TRBJ2-1
TGTGCCAGCAGGTGGGGGCGCGGGGACAATGAGCAGTTCTTC
CASRWGRGDNEQFF
>.|TRBV24-1|many|TRBJ1-5
TGTGCCACCAGTGATGCAGCGGATAGCAATCAGCCCCAGCATTTT
CATSDAADSNQPQHF
>.|TRBV25-1|.|TRBJ2-7
TGTGCCAGCAGGGAAGGGGACTCCTACGAGCAGTACTTC
CASREGDSYEQYF
>TRBD2|TRBV6-2/TRBV6-3|.|TRBJ2-1
TGTGCCAGCAGTTACCAGAGGAAATCGGGGGGTAATGAGCAGTTCTTC
CASSYQRKSGGNEQFF
>.|TRBV9|.|TRBJ1-6
TGTGCCAGCAGCGTAGGGTGGCAGGGAGATTCACCCCTCCACTTT
CASSVGWQGDSPLHF
>TRBD1|TRBV5-1|few|TRBJ1-2
TGCGCCAGCAGCTGGGACAGGGTTACCTATGGCTACACCTTC
CASSWDRVTYGYTF
>.|TRBV11-2|few|TRBJ2-4
TGTGCCAGCAGCCCCCGCTCCGGGACATCGGTACAGGGAGCCAAAAACATTCAGTACTTC
CASSPRSGTSVQGAKNIQYF
>TRBD2|TRBV15|.|TRBJ2-3
TGTGCCACCAGCAGTAGAGTAGCGGGGGCCACAGATACGCAGTATTTT
CATSSRVAGATDTQYF
>.|TRBV10-3|many|TRBJ2-7
TGTGCCATCAGTGTAGATCCCAGATCCTACGAGCAGTACTTC
CAISVDPRSYEQYF
>.|TRBV7-9|few|TRBJ1-1
TGTGCCAGCAGACCTACACAGGGATACTCTGAAGCTTTCTTT
CASRPTQGYSEAFF
>.|TRBV15|.|TRBJ1-1
TGTGCCACCAGCAGAGAAGACCGGCGGGGTGAAGCTTTCTTT
CATSREDRRGEAFF
>.|TRBV27|few|TRBJ2-5
TGTGCCAGCAAACGACAAGAGACCCAGTACTTC
CASKRQETQYF
>.|TRBV11-2|.|TRBJ1-5
TGTGCCAGCGGTACAGGTACCAATCAGCCCCAGCATTTT
CASGTGTNQPQHF